These 28 T cell receptor beta chains originate from one sample sequenced in a study of T cells in Graves' hyperthyroidism and ophthalmopathy. Researchers took RNA transcripts and amplified the TCR beta CDR3 regions from them. The HTBI set primed first-round TCR CDR3 RT-PCR. Via MiXCR, TCRdb re-called the multiplex PCR reads, giving one row per CDR3 protein. The repertoire holds about 610,000 distinct CDR3 sequences, about 15% seen once, with 3.5% to 4.5% in the top ten. Sequenced material: blood. The receptors here all came from a woman aged 40 to 50 with Graves' ophthalmopathy.

The V gene is TRBV19, the J gene TRBJ2-2, with 14 bases matching TRBD2. This CDR3 contains 18 residues. Germline V gene data show CDR1 as LNHDA and CDR2 as SQIVND (reference sequence). The junction had 8 bases not matched to a gene; V was cut back by 4 bases and J by 4 bases. The CDR3 nucleotides are TGTGCCAGTAGTACCCGACTAGCGGGAGGGCCGCCCACCGGGGAGCTGTTTTTT. Translation gives CASSTRLAGGPPTGELFF.

The V call is TRBV7-8, the J call TRBJ1-2, with D possibly matching TRBD1 (5 bases). The CDR3 spans 12 residues. Trimming pared 5 bases from V and 6 bases from J, leaving 10 bases between. Germline V gives CDR1 SGHVS, CDR2 FQNEAQ. The CDR3 spells CASSTTTDGYTF. The CDR3 DNA reads TGTGCCAGCAGCACCACGACAGATGGCTACACCTTC.

The table lists this clonotype with many counts. The V call is TRBV24-1, the J call TRBJ1-3; D gene unclear. V was clipped by 2 bases and J by 2 bases, with 0 bases between them. Germline loops: CDR1 KGHDR, CDR2 SFDVKD. This CDR3 is built from 12 residues. The CDR3 DNA sequence: TGTGCCACCAGTGATTCTGGAAACACCATATATTTT. As protein: CATSDSGNTIYF.

This clonotype showed up many times. The J gene is TRBJ2-2, the V gene TRBV14; D possibly corresponds to TRBD1 (6 bases). From germline, CDR1 is SGHDN and CDR2 FVKESK. The CDR3 length is 17 residues. Trimming stripped 0 bases from V and 1 base from J, with 12 bases between. This chain's CDR3 is CASSQDLGAKNTGELFF. CDR3 DNA: TGTGCCAGCAGCCAAGACCTGGGGGCTAAGAACACCGGGGAGCTGTTTTTT.

In its sample, this clonotype was seen many times. CDR3 bases: TGCAGTGCTAGAGCGCTTGGCGACCCGTCTTGGGAGCAGTACTTC. This codes for CSARALGDPSWEQYF. The chain combines TRBV20-1 with TRBJ2-7; D uncertain. CDR3 length equals 15 residues. V lost 1 base and J 7 bases, leaving 20 bases between the germline ends. Germline CDR1 and CDR2: DFQATT and SNEGSKA (reference sequence).

On this clonotype: One base away lies a much larger clone, so this may be a sequencing read error. The V call is TRBV4-1, the J call TRBJ1-1; D ambiguous. The CDR3 loop spans 14 amino acids. CDR1 is MGHRA and CDR2 is YSYEKL in the germline V gene. CDR3 region: CVSSQDMVNTEAFF. CDR3 coding DNA: TGCGTCAGCAGCCAAGATATGGTGAACACTGAAGCTTTCTTT.

The chain is built from TRBV20-1 and TRBJ2-1; 11 bases fit TRBD2. Germline CDR1 DFQATT, CDR2 SNEGSKA (reference sequence). V trimming: 6 bases; J trimming: 3 bases; junction bases outside the gene matches: 7. CDR3 length: 15 amino acids. The CDR3 nucleotides are TGCAGTGCAGCCCGACTAGCGGGACTCTACAATGAGCAGTTCTTC. It codes for CSAARLAGLYNEQFF.

The sample holds many counts of this clonotype. The chain combines TRBV19 with TRBJ2-7, with D possibly TRBD1 on 6 matching bases. The germline V gene encodes CDR1 LNHDA and CDR2 SQIVND (reference sequence). This CDR3 comprises 14 residues. The germline V and J ends were trimmed by 5 bases and 3 bases, with 14 bases remaining between them. As DNA, the CDR3 is TGTGCCAGTAGTTCCGGACCAGGGGTCTACGAGCAGTACTTC. Its translation is CASSSGPGVYEQYF.

The sample holds many counts of this clonotype. This chain connects TRBV6-2 or TRBV6-3 to TRBJ2-7, with D tentatively TRBD1 (6 bases). This CDR3 is 12 amino acids long. Germline CDR1 reads MNHEY; CDR2 reads SVGEGT. V dropped 6 bases and J dropped 4 bases, with 10 bases sitting between them. The CDR3 loop reads CASRTTGYEQYF. For the CDR3, the DNA is TGTGCCAGCAGAACCACAGGGTACGAGCAGTACTTC.

The chain combines TRBV19 with TRBJ1-1; D might be TRBD1 (5 bases). The CDR3 runs to 14 residues. Germline V gene data show CDR1 as LNHDA and CDR2 as SQIVND (reference sequence). V lost 7 bases, J lost 7 bases, and 19 bases lay in between. CDR3 in amino acids: CASTPGQSIVEAFF. The CDR3 coding sequence is TGTGCCAGTACCCCTGGACAAAGTATTGTTGAAGCTTTCTTT.

Ten or more counts support this clonotype. The chain employs TRBV7-8 and TRBJ2-2; 7 bases are a match to TRBD1. This CDR3 has 15 amino acids. Germline CDR1 reads SGHVS; CDR2 reads FQNEAQ. V shed 3 bases, J shed 7 bases, and the junction held 8 bases outside the gene matches. The DNA of the CDR3 is TGTGCCAGCAGCTTGAAGACAGGGTCATACGGGGAGCTGTTTTTT. Its protein product is CASSLKTGSYGELFF.

In its sample, this clonotype was seen many times. The chain couples TRBV7-2 to TRBJ2-7, with D hard to call. This CDR3 spans 14 amino acids. Germline V lookup: CDR1 SGHTA, CDR2 FQGNSA. V lost 4 bases and J lost 3, with 13 bases in between. The CDR3 protein is CASSSDQSSYEQYF. The CDR3 region has the DNA TGTGCCAGCAGCTCGGACCAGTCCAGCTACGAGCAGTACTTC.

This clonotype was observed a few times. This chain joins TRBV30 and TRBJ2-2; 8 bases fit TRBD2. The CDR3 is 15 residues long. V shed 2 bases and J 4 bases; nucleotides not matched to a gene: 6. CDR1 is GTSNPN and CDR2 is SVGIG in the germline V gene (reference sequence). The CDR3 bases are TGTGCCTGGAGTCGGGCCGCGGGAGGCACCGGGGAGCTGTTTTTT. Amino acid sequence: CAWSRAAGGTGELFF.

This clonotype occurred once. This chain joins TRBV15 and TRBJ1-2, with D hard to call. Germline assignment: CDR1 LNHNV and CDR2 YYDKDF (reference sequence). Trimming shortened V by 4 bases and J by 0 bases, and 9 bases separated the two germline ends. The CDR3 has 14 amino acids. CDR3 nucleotides: TGTGCCACCAGCAATCAGAAAGCTAACTATGGCTACACCTTC. Translated: CATSNQKANYGYTF.

There are many counts of this clonotype. V gene TRBV7-3 combines with J gene TRBJ2-5, with 11 bases that match TRBD1. Germline V gene data show CDR1 as SGHTA and CDR2 as FQGTGA. Germline trimming cut 4 bases from V and 4 bases from J; bases unmatched to any gene: 8. CDR3 size: 16 residues. CDR3 sequence: CASSSGQGAGGETQYF. The CDR3 nucleotides are TGTGCCAGCAGCTCTGGACAGGGGGCAGGAGGAGAGACCCAGTACTTC.

This clonotype showed up just a few times. This rearrangement joins TRBV14 to TRBJ2-5; D not resolved. The CDR3 covers 15 residues. Trimming removed 0 bases from V and 5 bases from J, with 13 bases in between. The germline CDR1 and CDR2 sequences are SGHDN and FVKESK. In DNA form, the CDR3 reads TGTGCCAGCAGCCAAGATCCCACAGTTTGGGAGACCCAGTACTTC. Protein sequence: CASSQDPTVWETQYF.

This clonotype has more than one count but fewer than ten. This may come from a read error, since a much larger clone is one base off. J is TRBJ2-5 and V is TRBV2; D may be TRBD1 (6 bases). Germline V CDR1 and CDR2: SNHLY, FYNNEI. The CDR3 is 15 residues long. The ends were cut back, 5 bases at V and 2 bases at J, with 15 bases in the middle. CDR3 sequence: CASSSRDTSQETQYF. The CDR3 nucleotides read TGTGCCAGCAGTTCCCGGGACACCTCTCAAGAGACCCAGTACTTC.

This clonotype was counted at least ten times. The chain has TRBV6-5 and TRBJ2-7, with 7 bases identical to TRBD2. CDR1 MNHEY and CDR2 SVGAGI come from the germline V gene. This CDR3 has 14 amino acids. V lost 4 bases to trimming and J lost 3 bases; unmatched junction nucleotides: 6. The CDR3 loop reads CASSSGGRSYEQYF. CDR3 bases: TGTGCCAGCAGTTCGGGGGGACGAAGCTACGAGCAGTACTTC.

This clonotype appeared many times. This chain connects TRBV13 to TRBJ1-1; possible D gene TRBD1, 5 bases. Looked up from germline, CDR1 is PRHDT and CDR2 is FYEKMQ (reference sequence). The CDR3 runs to 17 residues. V lost 5 bases to trimming and J lost 1 base, with 20 bases between them. DNA of the CDR3: TGTGCCAGCAGCGGGTCCCCAGTTGTTCAGGGGAACACTGAAGCTTTCTTT. This translates into CASSGSPVVQGNTEAFF.

In this sample, this clonotype turned up many times. This chain uses TRBV28 with TRBJ1-2, with TRBD1 identical over 7 bases. CDR1 is MDHEN and CDR2 is SYDVKM in the germline V gene. CDR3 length: 13 amino acids. Losses at the gene ends were 3 bases for V and 8 bases for J; bases not matched to a gene: 6. CDR3 sequence reads: CASSFEGARGYTF. The CDR3 nucleotides read TGTGCCAGCAGTTTCGAGGGGGCGCGGGGCTACACCTTC.

This chain joins TRBV5-1 and TRBJ1-2; no clear D. In germline, CDR1 is SGHRS, CDR2 YFSETQ. V was trimmed by 4 bases and J by 5 bases, leaving 18 bases between them. The CDR3 is 15 amino acids. The CDR3 reads CASSMGSPDLYGYTF. CDR3 coding DNA: TGCGCCAGCAGCATGGGGAGTCCGGACCTTTATGGCTACACCTTC.

V gene TRBV6-5 combines with J gene TRBJ2-2; 7 bases are a match to TRBD1. V shed 4 bases and J 2 bases; nucleotides not matched to a gene: 10. Germline CDR1 reads MNHEY; CDR2 reads SVGAGI. This CDR3 is 17 amino acids long. Here the CDR3 reads CASSFPFQGENTGELFF. The CDR3 DNA is TGTGCCAGCAGTTTCCCTTTCCAGGGGGAAAACACCGGGGAGCTGTTTTTT.

This clonotype appeared many times. This chain joins TRBV6-6 and TRBJ2-7; TRBD1 might be the D (6 bases). Germline-derived CDR1 and CDR2 are MNHNY and SVGAGI (reference sequence). V gave up 8 bases and J gave up 4 bases, with 12 bases separating them. This CDR3 contains 12 residues. The chain's CDR3 is CASSGTPYEQYF. The CDR3, as DNA: TGTGCCAGCTCCGGGACACCGTACGAGCAGTACTTC.

This clonotype was recorded a few times. In DNA form, the CDR3 reads TGTGCCAGCAGCCTAAGCGGCCCGGGACTAGGGACTTACGAGCAGTACTTC. Translating gives CASSLSGPGLGTYEQYF. The V gene is TRBV28, the J gene TRBJ2-7; 8 bases map to TRBD2. J lost 4 bases, V lost 6 bases, and 17 bases had no gene match. The CDR3 is 17 residues long. Germline V gene lookup returns CDR1 MDHEN and CDR2 SYDVKM. Supplemented by reference TRBV28 and TRBJ2-7, the full variable domain reads DVKVTQSSRYLVKRTGEKVFLECVQDMDHENMFWYRQDPGLGLRLIYFSYDVKMKEKGDIPEGYSVSREKKERFSLILESASTNQTSMYLCASSLSGPGLGTYEQYFGPGTRLTVT.

This clonotype has a handful of counts. The chain joins TRBV9 to TRBJ2-7; 10 bases match TRBD2. This CDR3 has 15 residues. Germline V gene data show CDR1 as SGDLS and CDR2 as YYNGEE. V was clipped by 2 bases and J by 5 bases; unmatched bases: 7. In DNA form, the CDR3 reads TGTGCCAGCAGCGTTGGGCTAGCGGGAGAGCACGAGCAGTACTTC. It specifies CASSVGLAGEHEQYF.

Only a few counts were recorded for this clonotype. The J gene is TRBJ2-7, the V gene TRBV2; 11 bases line up with TRBD2. The CDR3 consists of 15 residues. From germline, CDR1 is SNHLY and CDR2 FYNNEI. V was pared by 6 bases and J by 4 bases, with 8 bases of the junction left unmatched. This CDR3 reads CASSAGTSGFYEQYF. DNA of the CDR3: TGTGCCAGCAGCGCCGGGACTAGCGGATTTTACGAGCAGTACTTC.

This clonotype occurred many times. Germline is not matched at one junction end, which may reflect a read error. The rearrangement uses TRBV7-6 and TRBJ2-7, with 13 bases aligning to TRBD2. The CDR3 length is 16 residues. CDR1 is SGHVS and CDR2 is FNYEAQ in the germline V gene. CDR3 protein: CTSSPIGTSGTYEQYF. The CDR3 DNA is TGTACCAGCAGCCCCATAGGGACTAGCGGGACCTACGAGCAGTACTTC.

This clonotype was found many times. V usage is TRBV6-1 and J usage is TRBJ2-5, with 9 bases fitting TRBD1. Germline-derived CDR1 and CDR2 are MNHNS and SASEGT. The CDR3 is 16 residues long. With V trimmed by 7 bases and J by 4 bases, 13 bases remained unmatched. CDR3 bases: TGTGCCAGCATCCCCCAGGCGGGACAGGGTCGAGAGACCCAGTACTTC. It yields the protein CASIPQAGQGRETQYF.